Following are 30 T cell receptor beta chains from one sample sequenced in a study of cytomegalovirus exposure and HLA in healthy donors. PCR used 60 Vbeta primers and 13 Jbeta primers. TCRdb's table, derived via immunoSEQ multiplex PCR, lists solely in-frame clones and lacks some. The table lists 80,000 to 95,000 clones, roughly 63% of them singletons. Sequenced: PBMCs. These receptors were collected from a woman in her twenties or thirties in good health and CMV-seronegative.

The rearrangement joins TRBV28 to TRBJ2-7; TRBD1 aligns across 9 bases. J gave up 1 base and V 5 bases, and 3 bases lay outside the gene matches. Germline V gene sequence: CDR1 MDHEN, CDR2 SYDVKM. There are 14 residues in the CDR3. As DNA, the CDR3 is TGTGCCAGCAGTGGCGGGACAGGGTCCTACGAGCAGTACTTC. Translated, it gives CASSGGTGSYEQYF.

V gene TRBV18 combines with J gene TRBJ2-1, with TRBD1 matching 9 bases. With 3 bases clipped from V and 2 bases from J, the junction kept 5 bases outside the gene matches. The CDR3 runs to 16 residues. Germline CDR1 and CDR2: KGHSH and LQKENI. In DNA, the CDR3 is TGTGCCAGCTCACCCCGGACAGGGGACCCCTACAATGAGCAGTTCTTC. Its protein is CASSPRTGDPYNEQFF.

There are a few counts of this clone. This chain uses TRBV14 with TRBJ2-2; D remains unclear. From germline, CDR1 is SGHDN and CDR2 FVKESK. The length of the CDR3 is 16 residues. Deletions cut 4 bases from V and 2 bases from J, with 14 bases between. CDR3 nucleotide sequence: TGTGCCAGCAGCCCGAATCTATGGGCCAACACCGGGGAGCTGTTTTTT. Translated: CASSPNLWANTGELFF.

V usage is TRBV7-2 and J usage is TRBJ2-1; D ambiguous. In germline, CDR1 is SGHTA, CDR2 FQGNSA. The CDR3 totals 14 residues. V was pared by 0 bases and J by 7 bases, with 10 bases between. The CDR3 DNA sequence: TGTGCCAGCAGCTTAGCGGCCCCTAGAAATGAGCAGTTCTTC. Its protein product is CASSLAAPRNEQFF.

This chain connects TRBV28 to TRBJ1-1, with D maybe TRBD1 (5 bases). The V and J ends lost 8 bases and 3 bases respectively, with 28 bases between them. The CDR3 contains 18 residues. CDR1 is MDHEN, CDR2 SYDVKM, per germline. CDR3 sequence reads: CASRPQGTQELRYTEAFF. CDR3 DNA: TGTGCCAGCCGTCCTCAGGGTACACAGGAATTAAGGTACACTGAAGCTTTCTTT. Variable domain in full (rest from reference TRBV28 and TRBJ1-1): DVKVTQSSRYLVKRTGEKVFLECVQDMDHENMFWYRQDPGLGLRLIYFSYDVKMKEKGDIPEGYSVSREKKERFSLILESASTNQTSMYLCASRPQGTQELRYTEAFFGQGTRLTVV.

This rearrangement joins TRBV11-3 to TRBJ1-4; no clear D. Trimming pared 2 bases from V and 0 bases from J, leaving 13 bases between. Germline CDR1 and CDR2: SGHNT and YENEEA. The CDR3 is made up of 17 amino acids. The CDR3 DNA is TGTGCCAGCAGCTTACCCGGGGTGGGAACAACTAATGAAAAACTGTTTTTT. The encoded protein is CASSLPGVGTTNEKLFF.

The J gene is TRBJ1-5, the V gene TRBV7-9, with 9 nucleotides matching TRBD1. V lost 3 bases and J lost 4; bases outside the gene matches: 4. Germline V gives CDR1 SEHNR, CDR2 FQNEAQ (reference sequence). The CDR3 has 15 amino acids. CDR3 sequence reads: CASSFGTGWNQPQHF. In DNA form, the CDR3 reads TGTGCCAGCAGCTTCGGGACAGGGTGGAATCAGCCCCAGCATTTT.

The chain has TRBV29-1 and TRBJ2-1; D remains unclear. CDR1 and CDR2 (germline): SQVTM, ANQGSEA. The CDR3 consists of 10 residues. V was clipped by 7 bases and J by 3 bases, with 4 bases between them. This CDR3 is CSAFYNEQFF. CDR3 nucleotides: TGCAGCGCATTCTACAATGAGCAGTTCTTC.

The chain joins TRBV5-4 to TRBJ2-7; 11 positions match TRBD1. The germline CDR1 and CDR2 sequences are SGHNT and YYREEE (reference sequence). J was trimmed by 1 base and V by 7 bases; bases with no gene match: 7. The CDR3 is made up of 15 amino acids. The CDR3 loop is CASRTGGRESYEQYF. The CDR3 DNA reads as TGTGCCAGCCGGACAGGGGGCCGAGAGTCCTACGAGCAGTACTTC.

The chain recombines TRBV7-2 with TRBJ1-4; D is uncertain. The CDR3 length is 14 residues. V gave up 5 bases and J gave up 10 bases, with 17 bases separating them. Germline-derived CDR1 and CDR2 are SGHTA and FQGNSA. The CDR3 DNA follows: TGTGCCAGCAGCCCGGGAGTCGTGGTTGGAAAACTGTTTTTT. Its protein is CASSPGVVVGKLFF.

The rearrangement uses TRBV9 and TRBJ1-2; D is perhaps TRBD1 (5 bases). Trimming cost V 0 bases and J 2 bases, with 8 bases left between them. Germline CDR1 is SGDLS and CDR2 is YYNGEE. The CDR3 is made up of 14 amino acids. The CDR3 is CASSVEGPNYGYTF. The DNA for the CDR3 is TGTGCCAGCAGCGTAGAGGGGCCAAACTATGGCTACACCTTC.

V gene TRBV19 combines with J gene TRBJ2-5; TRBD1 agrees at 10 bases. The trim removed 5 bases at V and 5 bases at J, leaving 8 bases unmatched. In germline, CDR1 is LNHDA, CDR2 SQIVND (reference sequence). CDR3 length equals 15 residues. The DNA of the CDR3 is TGTGCCAGTAGTCCCCGGACAGGGGGAAGGGAGACCCAGTACTTC. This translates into CASSPRTGGRETQYF. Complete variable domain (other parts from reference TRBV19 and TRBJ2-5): DGGITQSPKYLFRKEGQNVTLSCEQNLNHDAMYWYRQDPGQGLRLIYYSQIVNDFQKGDIAEGYSVSREKKESFPLTVTSAQKNPTAFYLCASSPRTGGRETQYFGPGTRLLVL.

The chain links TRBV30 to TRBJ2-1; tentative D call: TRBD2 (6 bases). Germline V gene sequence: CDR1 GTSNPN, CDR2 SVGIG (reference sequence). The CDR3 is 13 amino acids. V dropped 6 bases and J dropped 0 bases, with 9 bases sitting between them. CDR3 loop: CACERASYNEQFF. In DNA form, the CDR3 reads TGTGCCTGCGAGCGGGCCTCCTACAATGAGCAGTTCTTC.

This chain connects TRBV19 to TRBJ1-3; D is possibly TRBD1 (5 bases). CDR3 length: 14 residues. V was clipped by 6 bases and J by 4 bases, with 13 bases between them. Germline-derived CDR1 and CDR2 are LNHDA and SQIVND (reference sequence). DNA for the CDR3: TGTGCCAGTAGCGGCGGGACGCGCGGAAACACCATATATTTT. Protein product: CASSGGTRGNTIYF.

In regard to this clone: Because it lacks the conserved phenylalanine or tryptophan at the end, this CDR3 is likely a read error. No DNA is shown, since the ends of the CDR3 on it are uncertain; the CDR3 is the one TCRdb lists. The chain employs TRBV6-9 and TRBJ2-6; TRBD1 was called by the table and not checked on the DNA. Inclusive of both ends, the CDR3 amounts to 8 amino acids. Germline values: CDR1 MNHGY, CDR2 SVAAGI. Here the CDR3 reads CASSYTGQ.

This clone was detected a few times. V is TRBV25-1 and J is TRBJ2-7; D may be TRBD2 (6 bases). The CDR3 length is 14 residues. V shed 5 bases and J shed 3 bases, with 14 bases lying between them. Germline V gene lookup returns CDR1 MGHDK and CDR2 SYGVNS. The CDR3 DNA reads TGTGCCAGCAGTCCCAGGGACTGGGGCTACGAGCAGTACTTC. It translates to CASSPRDWGYEQYF.

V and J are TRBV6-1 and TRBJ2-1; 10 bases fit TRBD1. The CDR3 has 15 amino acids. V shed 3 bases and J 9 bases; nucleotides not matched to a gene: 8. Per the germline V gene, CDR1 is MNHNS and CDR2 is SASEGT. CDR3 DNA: TGTGCCAGCAGTGATGCGGGACAGGGGTCCGGTGAGCAGTTCTTC. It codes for CASSDAGQGSGEQFF.

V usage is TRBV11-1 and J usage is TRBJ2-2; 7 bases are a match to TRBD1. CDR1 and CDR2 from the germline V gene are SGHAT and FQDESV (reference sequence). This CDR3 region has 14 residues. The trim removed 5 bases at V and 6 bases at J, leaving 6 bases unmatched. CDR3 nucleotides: TGTGCCAGCAGCCCTGGACAGGCAGCCGGGGAGCTGTTTTTT. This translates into CASSPGQAAGELFF.

The CDR3 DNA reads as TGTGCCAGCAGCCCGGGGAGCGTTTTGGGGACAGGAAACACCATATATTTT. It codes for CASSPGSVLGTGNTIYF. The J gene is TRBJ1-3, the V gene TRBV5-4; possibly TRBD1 for D (6 bases). V was trimmed by 4 bases and J by 4 bases, leaving 21 bases between them. Germline CDR1 SGHNT, CDR2 YYREEE (reference sequence). The CDR3 is 17 amino acids.

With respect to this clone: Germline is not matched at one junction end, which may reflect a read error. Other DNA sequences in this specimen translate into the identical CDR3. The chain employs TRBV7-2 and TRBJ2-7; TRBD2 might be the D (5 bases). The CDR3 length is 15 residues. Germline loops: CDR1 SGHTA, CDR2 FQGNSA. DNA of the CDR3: TGTGCCAGTAGCTTAGCTGAGGGTTGGGAGTACGAGCAGTACTTC. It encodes CASSLAEGWEYEQYF. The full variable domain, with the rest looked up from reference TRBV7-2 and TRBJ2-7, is GAGVSQSPSNKVTEKGKDVELRCDPISGHTALYWYRQSLGQGLEFLIYFQGNSAPDKSGLPSDRFSAERTGGSVSTLTIQRTQQEDSAVYLCASSLAEGWEYEQYFGPGTRLTVT.

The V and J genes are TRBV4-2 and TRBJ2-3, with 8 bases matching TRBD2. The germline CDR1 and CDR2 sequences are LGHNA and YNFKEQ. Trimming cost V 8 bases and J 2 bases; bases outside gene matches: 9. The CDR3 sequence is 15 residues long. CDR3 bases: TGTGCCAGCCGAGGTGCGGGGGGTAACACAGATACGCAGTATTTT. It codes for CASRGAGGNTDTQYF.

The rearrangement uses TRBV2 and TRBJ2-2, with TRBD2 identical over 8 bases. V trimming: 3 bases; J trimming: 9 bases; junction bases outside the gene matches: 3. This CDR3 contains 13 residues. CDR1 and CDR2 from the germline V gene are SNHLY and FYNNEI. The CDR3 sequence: CASSEGLVWELFF. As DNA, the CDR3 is TGTGCCAGCAGTGAGGGACTAGTCTGGGAGCTGTTTTTT.

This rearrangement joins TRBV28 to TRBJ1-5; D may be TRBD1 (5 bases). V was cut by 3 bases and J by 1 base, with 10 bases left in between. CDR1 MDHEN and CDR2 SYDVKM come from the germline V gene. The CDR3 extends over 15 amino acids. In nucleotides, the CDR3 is TGTGCCAGCAGTTTTTTGGGGGGGAGCAATCAGCCCCAGCATTTT. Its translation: CASSFLGGSNQPQHF.

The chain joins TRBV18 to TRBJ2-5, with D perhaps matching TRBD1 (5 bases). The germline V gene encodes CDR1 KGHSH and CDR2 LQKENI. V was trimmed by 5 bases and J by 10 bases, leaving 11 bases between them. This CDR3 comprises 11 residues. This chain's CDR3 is CASSVSTGQYF. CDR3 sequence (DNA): TGTGCCAGCTCAGTGAGTACAGGCCAGTACTTC.

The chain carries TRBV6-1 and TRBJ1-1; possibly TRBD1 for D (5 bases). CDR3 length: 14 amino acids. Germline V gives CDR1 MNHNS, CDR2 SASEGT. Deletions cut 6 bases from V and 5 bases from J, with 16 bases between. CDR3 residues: CASRTRGLGTEAFF. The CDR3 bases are TGTGCCAGCAGAACTAGGGGACTGGGAACTGAAGCTTTCTTT.

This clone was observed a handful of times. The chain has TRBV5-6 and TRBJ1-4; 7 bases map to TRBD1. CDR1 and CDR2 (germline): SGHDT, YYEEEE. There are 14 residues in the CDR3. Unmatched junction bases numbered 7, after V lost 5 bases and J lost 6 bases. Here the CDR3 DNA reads TGTGCCAGCAGAGCAGGGGGTGGGGATGAAAAACTGTTTTTT. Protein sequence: CASRAGGGDEKLFF.

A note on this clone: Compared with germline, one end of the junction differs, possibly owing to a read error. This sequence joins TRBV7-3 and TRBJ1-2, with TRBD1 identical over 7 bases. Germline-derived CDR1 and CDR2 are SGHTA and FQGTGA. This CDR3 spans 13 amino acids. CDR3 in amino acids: CASSLTGDYGYTF. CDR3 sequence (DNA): TGTGCCAGCAGCCTAACAGGGGACTATGGCTACACCTTC.

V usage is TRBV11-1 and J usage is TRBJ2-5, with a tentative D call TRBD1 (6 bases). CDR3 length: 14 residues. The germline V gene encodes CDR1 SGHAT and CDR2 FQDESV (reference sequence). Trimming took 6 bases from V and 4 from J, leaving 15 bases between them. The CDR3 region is CASSRTGLRETQYF. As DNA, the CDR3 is TGTGCCAGCAGTCGCACAGGGTTACGAGAGACCCAGTACTTC. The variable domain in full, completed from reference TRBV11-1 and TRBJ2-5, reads EAEVAQSPRYKITEKSQAVAFWCDPISGHATLYWYRQILGQGPELLVQFQDESVVDDSQLPKDRFSAERLKGVDSTLKIQPAELGDSAMYLCASSRTGLRETQYFGPGTRLLVL.

This chain's CDR3 is CASSTDNTGELFF. The CDR3 nucleotides are TGTGCCAGCTCGACTGACAACACCGGGGAGCTGTTTTTT. The chain combines TRBV18 with TRBJ2-2; D is ambiguous. Germline CDR1 and CDR2: KGHSH and LQKENI. The CDR3 length is 13 residues. V was cut by 6 bases and J by 2 bases, with 7 bases left in between. Full variable domain (outside the CDR3, taken from reference TRBV18 and TRBJ2-2): NAGVMQNPRHLVRRRGQEARLRCSPMKGHSHVYWYRQLPEEGLKFMVYLQKENIIDESGMPKERFSAEFPKEGPSILRIQQVVRGDSAAYFCASSTDNTGELFFGEGSRLTVL.

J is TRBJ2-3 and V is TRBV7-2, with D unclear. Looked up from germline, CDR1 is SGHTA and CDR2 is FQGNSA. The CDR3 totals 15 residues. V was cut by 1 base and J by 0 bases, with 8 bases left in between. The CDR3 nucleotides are TGTGCCAGCAGCTTAGTTCCCAGAAGCACAGATACGCAGTATTTT. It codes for CASSLVPRSTDTQYF.